This TCR beta chain was profiled in a study of blood T cell repertoires in COVID-19 (dated by TCRdb to 2018 to 2021). Broadly, across the study: Collaborator samples came from the United States, Italy and Spain and covered acute and convalescent phases of COVID-19. The samples were drawn from the first 160 participants of the ongoing ImmuneRACE study and from over 950 subjects provided by 6 global collaborators. The repertoires were released in a freely available public database meant as a resource for research on the immune response to SARS-CoV-2. Subjects who had been exposed to COVID-19, were actively infected with it, or had recovered from it provided the deeply sampled blood TCRbeta repertoires that made up the dataset. Sample metadata almost always included a de-identified subject ID, COVID-19 status, age in years and sex. The prospective study material was composed of cDNA or gDNA derived from T cells, B-cell-depleted T cells, or PBMCs. Where available, HLA class I and class II types were obtained from metadata supplied by the sample provider rather than from assay-based typing.

Broader findings and caveats from the paper: The amount of clinical and demographic metadata varied by source and participant and was provided uncurated.

In Seattle, one collaborating source enrolled patients while the infection was active and tracked those patients longitudinally over the course of disease. The collaborating institutions used their own protocols to collect whole blood in K2EDTA tubes. Collaborator samples were shipped for TCRbeta analysis as frozen whole blood, isolated PBMCs, or DNA extracted from either sample type. The immunoSEQ Assay, a bias-controlled multiplex PCR, was used to amplify TCRbeta CDR3 regions from genomic DNA. The paper's data handling went like this. Nucleated cell counts per sample were estimated from amplification of reference gene primers within the assay. Sequence reads were collapsed and filtered to measure the absolute abundance of every unique TCRbeta CDR3 rearrangement. For each sample, productive Simpson clonality was calculated by taking the square root of Simpson's diversity index across productive rearrangements. The table comes from immuneACCESS by way of TCRdb, which keeps in-frame sequences with V and J called. Part of the clones is missing from these tables; in studies checked, under half for an unresolved V gene and the rest for unknown reasons. V and J calls and clone size follow that table, whereas D and trimming were derived from the DNA. This sample holds 50,000 to 70,000 clones; roughly four fifths were observed only once. The ten most abundant clones make up about 8.8% of the sample.

This clone came up once. The antigen this receptor binds is unknown. Within one base of it there is no much larger clone, and no base qualities were kept. The cysteine opens and the phenylalanine closes a CDR3 of 13 amino acids. Just the 39-base CDR3 DNA is kept, in frame starting at base 1. The CDR1 and CDR2 encoded by the germline V gene are SGHVS and FNYEAQ. The junction carries 8 bases between V and J, which are trimmed by 2 bases and 5 bases respectively. The TCR sequence derives from a man aged 80 or over with COVID-19, enrolled during active disease. The sequenced sample was peripheral blood. The sequence is built from TRBV7-6 and TRBJ2-3; no D gene call is confident. The CDR3 protein: CASSLTRGDTQYF. The nucleotides are TGTGCCAGCAGCTTAACGCGTGGAGATACGCAGTATTTT.